These 25 T cell receptor beta chains share one sample of origin, sequenced in a study of T-cell reconstitution after alpha-beta-depleted transplantation in children. Unique molecular identifiers were incorporated during preparation of the TCRbeta library. TCRdb called the PCR reads again in MiXCR, with one record for every CDR3 protein. The data hold roughly 350,000 distinct CDR3 sequences, with 15% to 20% observed a single time. Sequencing was performed on PBMCs, mostly from graft donor cells, taken 360 days after TCRalphabeta/CD19-depleted stem cell transplant. The receptor set was obtained from a male patient under 10 years old who had a stem cell transplant for acute lymphoblastic leukemia, so the T cells may come from the graft donor.

In this sample, this clonotype turned up a few times. CDR3 DNA sequence: TGTGCCAGCAGCTTCTACACGAACACCGGGGAGCTGTTTTTT. It codes for CASSFYTNTGELFF. This chain joins TRBV7-9 and TRBJ2-2; D not resolved. The CDR3 length is 14 residues. Germline CDR1 SEHNR, CDR2 FQNEAQ (reference sequence). V was shortened by 3 bases and J by 0 bases, with 5 bases between the two germline ends.

This clonotype was found a few times. Mismatch with germline at one junction end may stem from a read error. The chain combines TRBV20-1 with TRBJ2-7, with TRBD2 as a possible D gene (7 bases). From germline, CDR1 is DFQATT and CDR2 SNEGSKA (reference sequence). CDR3 length equals 11 residues. CDR3 DNA sequence: TGCAGTGCTGCCGACAGGCGGGAGCGGTACTTC. Protein sequence: CSAADRRERYF.

The CDR3 sequence is CASSLYRGLAKNIQYF. CDR3 DNA sequence: TGTGCCAGCAGCTTGTACAGGGGTTTAGCCAAAAACATTCAGTACTTC. The V gene is TRBV7-9, the J gene TRBJ2-4; TRBD1 aligns across 7 bases. CDR1 and CDR2 from the germline V gene are SEHNR and FQNEAQ (reference sequence). The CDR3 has 16 residues. The V and J ends lost 3 bases and 0 bases, in that order; junction bases with no gene match: 5.

The CDR3 sequence: CASSPRPNEQFF. In DNA, the CDR3 is TGTGCCAGCAGCCCCCGACCCAATGAGCAGTTCTTC. This chain uses TRBV7-2 with TRBJ2-1; D remains unclear. Trimming shortened V by 5 bases and J by 6 bases, and 8 bases separated the two germline ends. CDR3 length: 12 amino acids. Germline CDR1 is SGHTA and CDR2 is FQGNSA.

This clonotype showed up just once. The chain joins TRBV7-2 to TRBJ2-7; D is uncertain. The CDR3 totals 15 residues. Germline CDR1 SGHTA, CDR2 FQGNSA. With 1 base removed from V and 2 bases from J, the gap between germline ends came to 12 bases. CDR3 sequence reads: CASSLGLPSTYEQYF. The CDR3, as DNA: TGTGCCAGCAGCTTAGGCTTACCCTCAACCTACGAGCAGTACTTC.

This chain joins TRBV24-1 and TRBJ2-1; TRBD2 is a possible D gene (6 bases). This CDR3 region has 18 residues. Looked up from germline, CDR1 is KGHDR and CDR2 is SFDVKD. V lost 4 bases to trimming and J lost 4 bases, with 22 bases between them. The CDR3 coding sequence is TGTGCCACCAGTGAAGGGTGGGGGGAGAGCGGTCCTTACAATGAGCAGTTCTTC. Protein product: CATSEGWGESGPYNEQFF.

The chain combines TRBV19 with TRBJ2-7, with 8 bases lining up with TRBD1. The length of the CDR3 is 13 residues. In germline, CDR1 is LNHDA, CDR2 SQIVND (reference sequence). The trim removed 5 bases at V and 6 bases at J, leaving 6 bases unmatched. The CDR3 here is CASSATGAGEQYF. The CDR3 bases are TGTGCCAGTAGTGCGACAGGGGCTGGCGAGCAGTACTTC.

This clonotype was found a few times. This chain joins TRBV13 and TRBJ2-7; the D gene is possibly TRBD1 (7 bases). The germline CDR1 and CDR2 sequences are PRHDT and FYEKMQ (reference sequence). The V gene lost 8 bases and the J gene lost 1 base, with 21 bases spanning the gap. The CDR3 is 16 amino acids. This chain's CDR3 is CASQGLRQGGSYEQYF. CDR3 DNA: TGTGCCAGCCAGGGACTCCGACAGGGTGGTTCCTACGAGCAGTACTTC.

The V call is TRBV19, the J call TRBJ2-3; D unresolved. The germline V gene has CDR1 LNHDA and CDR2 SQIVND (reference sequence). CDR3 length: 12 amino acids. The V end was cut by 7 bases, the J end by 5 bases, with 10 bases between. The CDR3 loop is CASMSRGDTQYF. CDR3 nucleotide sequence: TGTGCCAGTATGAGTAGAGGAGATACGCAGTATTTT.

This clonotype showed up many times. The chain links TRBV9 to TRBJ2-7; a possible D gene is TRBD1 (6 bases). CDR3 length: 15 residues. Trimming stripped 0 bases from V and 4 bases from J, with 14 bases between. The germline V gene encodes CDR1 SGDLS and CDR2 YYNGEE. CDR3 in amino acids: CASSVDLQGLYEQYF. DNA of the CDR3: TGTGCCAGCAGCGTAGACCTACAGGGATTGTACGAGCAGTACTTC.

There are many counts of this clonotype. V gene TRBV4-2 combines with J gene TRBJ1-6; a possible D gene is TRBD1 (5 bases). Trimming cost V 0 bases and J 0 bases, with 6 bases left between them. CDR3 length: 16 amino acids. CDR1 is LGHNA and CDR2 is YNFKEQ in the germline V gene. CDR3 DNA: TGTGCCAGCAGCCAAGAGACAGCCTCCTATAATTCACCCCTCCACTTT. Amino acid sequence: CASSQETASYNSPLHF.

The rearrangement uses TRBV7-9 and TRBJ2-1; 14 nucleotides agree with TRBD2. This CDR3 spans 15 amino acids. J gave up 6 bases and V 6 bases, and 4 bases lay outside the gene matches. Germline V gene data show CDR1 as SEHNR and CDR2 as FQNEAQ (reference sequence). DNA of the CDR3: TGTGCCAGCAGAAGGGGACTAGCGGGGGCCAATGAGCAGTTCTTC. Translation: CASRRGLAGANEQFF.

CDR3 amino acids: CASRPRDRVNTGELFF. Here the CDR3 DNA reads TGTGCCAGCCGCCCCCGGGACAGGGTGAACACCGGGGAGCTGTTTTTT. The V gene is TRBV12-3 or TRBV12-4, the J gene TRBJ2-2; 9 nucleotides match TRBD1. V lost 8 bases and J lost 1; bases outside the gene matches: 8. The CDR3 has 16 amino acids.

The V gene is TRBV10-3, the J gene TRBJ1-2; D is uncertain. The V end was cut by 8 bases, the J end by 4 bases, with 14 bases between. The CDR3 is made up of 13 amino acids. CDR1 is ENHRY, CDR2 SYGVKD, per germline. Here the CDR3 reads CAIGTRNFYGYTF. CDR3 nucleotide sequence: TGTGCCATCGGTACCAGGAATTTCTATGGCTACACCTTC.

The V call is TRBV27, the J call TRBJ2-2, with D hard to call. CDR1 is MNHEY and CDR2 is SMNVEV in the germline V gene (reference sequence). CDR3 length equals 14 residues. V lost 7 bases and J lost 2, with 11 bases in between. CDR3 coding DNA: TGTGCCAGCACCCCGACTCCTAACACCGGGGAGCTGTTTTTT. As protein: CASTPTPNTGELFF.

This clonotype was seen a handful of times. V usage is TRBV20-1 and J usage is TRBJ2-1, with 10 nucleotides matching TRBD1. This CDR3 spans 14 amino acids. After removal of 5 bases from V and 7 bases from J, the junction contained 8 bases not matched to a gene. The V gene's germline CDR1 is DFQATT and CDR2 SNEGSKA (reference sequence). The CDR3 DNA reads as TGCAGTGCTGACAGGGGGCGCTTGGCAAATGAGCAGTTCTTC. Amino acid sequence: CSADRGRLANEQFF.

This clonotype was counted only a few times. The chain links TRBV7-2 to TRBJ2-1; a possible D gene is TRBD1 (5 bases). The length of the CDR3 is 15 residues. The V end lost 2 bases, the J end lost 4 bases, and 12 bases lay between the germline ends. Germline CDR1 SGHTA, CDR2 FQGNSA. The CDR3 reads CASSLWQGLYNEQFF. In DNA, the CDR3 is TGTGCCAGCAGCTTATGGCAGGGCCTTTACAATGAGCAGTTCTTC.

The chain has TRBV7-8 and TRBJ1-1; D unresolved. The CDR3 loop spans 13 amino acids. Germline V lookup: CDR1 SGHVS, CDR2 FQNEAQ. Deletions cut 1 base from V and 1 base from J, with 4 bases between. The CDR3 protein is CASSLVQNTEAFF. The CDR3, as DNA: TGTGCCAGCAGCTTAGTGCAGAACACTGAAGCTTTCTTT.

In its sample, this clonotype was seen many times. The chain combines TRBV6-5 with TRBJ2-5, with D hard to call. In germline, CDR1 is MNHEY, CDR2 SVGAGI. Trimming removed 6 bases at V and 3 bases at J, with 8 bases between. This CDR3 comprises 12 residues. The CDR3 is CASRKGEETQYF. The CDR3 region has the DNA TGTGCCAGCAGAAAAGGCGAAGAGACCCAGTACTTC.

This clonotype was found once. This chain uses TRBV15 with TRBJ2-7; D tentatively reads TRBD1 or TRBD2 (5 bases each). The V gene lost 1 base and the J gene lost 2 bases, with 18 bases spanning the gap. The CDR3 totals 17 residues. Germline V gene lookup returns CDR1 LNHNV and CDR2 YYDKDF (reference sequence). This CDR3 reads CATSRAQPGPTAYEQYF. DNA for the CDR3: TGTGCCACCAGCAGAGCCCAACCGGGACCGACGGCCTACGAGCAGTACTTC. The full variable domain, rest sourced from reference TRBV15 and TRBJ2-7, is DAMVIQNPRYQVTQFGKPVTLSCSQTLNHNVMYWYQQKSSQAPKLLFHYYDKDFNNEADTPDNFQSRRPNTSFCFLDIRSPGLGDTAMYLCATSRAQPGPTAYEQYFGPGTRLTVT.

The rearrangement joins TRBV12-3 or TRBV12-4 to TRBJ1-1; 8 bases are a match to TRBD1. Trimming cost V 4 bases and J 1 base; bases outside gene matches: 8. The CDR3 is 16 amino acids. CDR3 protein: CASSYRQGKGNTEAFF. As DNA, the CDR3 is TGTGCCAGCAGTTACCGACAGGGGAAGGGGAACACTGAAGCTTTCTTT.

The chain links TRBV7-8 to TRBJ1-4, with 8 bases lining up with TRBD1. J gave up 5 bases and V 2 bases, and 7 bases lay outside the gene matches. Germline CDR1 and CDR2: SGHVS and FQNEAQ. The CDR3 has 16 amino acids. The CDR3 sequence: CASSLLGQGRNEKLFF. CDR3 DNA: TGTGCCAGCAGCTTACTAGGACAGGGCAGGAATGAAAAACTGTTTTTT.

This clonotype was counted only a few times. DNA for the CDR3: TGTGCCAGTAGTCCGGGACAGGCGGGGTACGAGCAGTACTTC. This gives the protein CASSPGQAGYEQYF. This sequence joins TRBV19 and TRBJ2-7; TRBD1 matches 8 bases. The V and J ends lost 5 bases and 4 bases, in that order; junction bases with no gene match: 7. Germline CDR1 is LNHDA and CDR2 is SQIVND (reference sequence). The length of the CDR3 is 14 residues.

The rearrangement uses TRBV6-1 and TRBJ1-5; no reliable D call. The V end was cut by 3 bases, the J end by 6 bases, with 18 bases between. The CDR3 runs to 16 residues. Germline V gene lookup returns CDR1 MNHNS and CDR2 SASEGT. CDR3 residues: CASSEPFHRPLQPQHF. In DNA, the CDR3 is TGTGCCAGCAGTGAGCCTTTTCATCGCCCCCTTCAGCCCCAGCATTTT.

This clonotype appeared many times. V and J are TRBV5-1 and TRBJ2-2, with 10 bases lining up with TRBD2. Trimming cost V 2 bases and J 6 bases; bases outside gene matches: 7. Germline CDR1 reads SGHRS; CDR2 reads YFSETQ. The CDR3 is 16 amino acids. CDR3 amino acids: CASSFLAGADPGELFF. CDR3 sequence (DNA): TGCGCCAGCAGCTTCCTAGCGGGAGCGGATCCCGGGGAGCTGTTTTTT.